This entry features one T cell receptor (beta chain) sequence. This clone showed up just a few times. What antigen it recognizes has not been identified. No base quality information exists; no much larger clone differs at one position. The data are from a study of cytomegalovirus exposure and HLA in healthy donors (dated by TCRdb to about 2017). Background for the entire study: In an earlier analysis of 550 to 750 of the donors, 276 Gb of sequence data and 120 million or so unique TCR beta sequences from about 180 million T cells were reported. The study combined high-throughput TCR immunosequencing, statistical association of individual TCRs with disease status, and machine learning to predict cytomegalovirus infection status. In an earlier analysis of a few hundred of the donors, high-throughput TCR beta sequencing was used to judge whether each TCR beta V gene segment behaved as functional or pseudogenic. Every discovery cohort repertoire had been produced on one sequencing platform. In addition to the first cohort of roughly 700 subjects, a separate validation cohort of approximately 110 different subjects was used. An early release covering about 600 HLA-typed donors comprised 300 to 350 gigabases of sequencing data and tens of millions of unique TCR sequences. Across around 400 genotyped donors of the cohort, an average of roughly 200,000 unique TCR beta nucleotide sequences per donor were sequenced, and 15% to 20% of those sequences were non-productive. Because of strong linkage in the cohort, roughly five DR-DQ haplotypes were treated as single units for association and clustering. A later genetic analysis took genome-wide SNP genotypes for about three fifths of the 666 donors and used that subset as a discovery cohort. The study aimed to test whether signatures of past pathogen exposure could be identified by cataloging public T cell receptors. A later analysis re-examined previously published TCR beta repertoires from more than 650 donors and added high-resolution HLA genotyping to investigate patterns of TCR occurrence. Rather than drawing on any new phenotypic data, the later analysis identified candidate immune exposures from TCR beta sequences and the way those sequences occurred across donors. Using immunosequencing, the study profiled T cell repertoires from some 670 subjects and related those repertoires to cytomegalovirus serostatus. Typing coverage differed by locus: A, B, C, DRB1 and DQB1 were typed in about 620-640 donors, DQA1 in approximately 520, DPA1 in nearly 610, and DPB1 in 450 to 490. HLA typing covered class I and class II loci at four-digit resolution. The genetic ancestry cluster associated with self-reported Caucasian donors included roughly 84% of the roughly 400 genotyped donors. Donor age, sex, ethnicity and CMV serostatus were compiled together with the repertoire data.

The cohort consisted of fewer than 700 healthy bone marrow donors. At the time of sampling, every cohort member was nominally healthy, though immune exposures that went unrecorded were likely present. The donor tested CMV seropositive and was one of the 289 seropositive cohort members. A peripheral blood sample was collected from each donor, and TCR beta sequencing was performed on peripheral blood mononuclear cells. Genomic DNA extraction from the blood cell samples was performed with the Qiagen DNeasy Blood Extraction Kit. The protocol used for the library was the immunoSEQ multiplex PCR assay. A mixture of 60 forward primers for TCR Vbeta segments and 13 reverse primers for TCR Jbeta segments was used in the multiplex PCR. Amplification of the CDR3 region of rearranged TCR beta genes was performed with a multiplex PCR assay on genomic DNA. On the Illumina HiSeq System, the amplified TCR beta libraries were sequenced as 87-base-pair reads. The paper's data handling went like this. A later analysis counted approximately 74 million unique TCR beta chains across the roughly 700 repertoires, and 10 million to 12 million of these chains were shared by at least two donors. Raw reads were error-corrected and collapsed into unique sequences with a nearest-neighbor algorithm that merged closely related sequences to remove PCR and sequencing errors. CDR3 sequences were aligned to IMGT reference sequences to assign V, D and J gene segments. For a sequence to be retained, at least a six-nucleotide match to both a V gene segment and a J gene segment was required. A rearrangement was called productive if the CDR3 had no stop codons and remained in frame with V and J, and every other rearrangement was called non-productive. CDR3 was defined by IMGT convention, running from the second conserved V-encoded cysteine to the conserved J-encoded phenylalanine. The earlier analysis of a few hundred of the donors excluded sequences that lacked an unambiguous match to a single V gene segment. In an earlier analysis of around 590 of the donors, a V segment was called functional when productive rearrangements were above 56.7%, and segregating when the standard deviation between donors exceeded 5%. A statistical classification framework was developed to diagnose cytomegalovirus status using the catalog of TCR beta chain sequences. In a later analysis, TCR nucleotide sequences were compared against IMGT/GENE-DB human TR gene sequences so that V and J genes could be assigned. Using the TCRdist pipeline, a later analysis assigned CDR3 sequences along with most-parsimonious VDJ recombination scenarios. In a later analysis, every TCR beta chain was defined by the combination of its CDR3 amino acid sequence and its V-gene family, and reads without a unique V-gene family were dropped. As a way to deal with suspected cross-contamination and a sequencing artifact, a later analysis dropped more than 500 nucleotide sequences that were highly shared and had low generation probability. In a later analysis, a clonal expansion index for each public chain was calculated from normalized within-repertoire ranks of inferred template counts. A later analysis computed generation probabilities with a VDJ recombination model fitted to out-of-frame rearrangements, and checked the results against IGoR. In a later analysis, TCR-TCR, TCR-HLA and TCR-CMV co-occurrence was scored with hypergeometric tests, and a repertoire-size bias correction was applied to TCR pairs. To estimate false discovery rates, a later analysis permuted the HLA or CMV assignments 20 times. In a later analysis, co-occurring TCRs were grouped using DBSCAN, and TCRdist sequence similarity was added for clustering within HLA-allele-positive subsets. Repertoires with fewer than 30,000 or more than 120,000 public chains, plus five repertoires with anomalous nucleotide sharing, were excluded from co-occurrence clustering. TCRdb holds this immuneACCESS table with in-frame rearrangements only. Some clones are missing; in checked studies, unresolved V genes explain under half, and the rest has no known cause. The V and J calls and clone size come from that table; D and trimming were worked out from the DNA. Across this sample there are approximately 220,000 clones, with roughly 80% seen only once. Roughly 6% of the sample is taken by the ten largest.

General study outcomes and caveats: A later genetic analysis associated a missense DCLRE1C variant with V-gene and J-gene trimming of TCR beta chains, and an independent cohort replicated the association. Linkage disequilibrium might explain the correlated functional status among segregating V segments, but an unknown experimental factor could not be ruled out. Strong co-occurrence of HLA alleles, especially DR and DQ, made assigning TCR associations to individual alleles difficult. Compared with equally common non-associated chains, HLA-associated TCR beta chains in a later analysis were more clonally expanded and had lower generation probabilities. A cluster of highly shared sequence variants was judged likely to represent a technical artifact of the sequencing pipeline. A later analysis found that TCR association rates varied across HLA loci, with DRB1 alleles showing the most associated TCRs and HLA-C alleles the fewest. A later genetic analysis reported fewer N-insertions in productive TCRs among donors in an Asian-associated ancestry cluster than the approximately 700-donor mean. The authors suggested that the approach could potentially be generalized to other disease states and immunological phenotypes. According to a later analysis, most CMV-associated TCR beta chains appeared to be HLA-restricted, and the HLA associations seemed to be driven largely by CMV exposure. Most TCR sequences were observed very rarely across donors, whereas some public TCRs were present in many individuals. A few of the identified cytomegalovirus-associated TCR beta chains were confirmed in vitro to be specific for cytomegalovirus antigens. Because some donors lacked HLA typing at each locus, the association tests relied only on the typed subset. A later analysis associated 16,951 TCR beta sequences with specific HLA alleles at a false discovery rate of 0.05. An earlier analysis of some 590 of the donors showed that most TCR beta V segments appeared in productive rearrangements either about 87% or about 30% of the time, which broadly matched IMGT annotations. The study listed 150 to 200 TCR beta chains as associated with cytomegalovirus. Some IMGT-functional V segments, including TRBV6-2 and TRBV6-3, could not be told apart with the 87-base-pair reads, so those segments were excluded. A further reported finding was that TCR beta sequences accurately predicted the HLA-A and HLA-B alleles for most subjects in the first cohort. Cytomegalovirus status was reported to be diagnosed by the classifier with high specificity and sensitivity in both the original and validation cohorts. In this cohort, only TCR beta chains were sequenced, and detectable features were limited by the absence of alpha or paired-chain data. Because counts were too low, some 17 rarely observed V segments, including chromosome 9 orphons, were excluded from the earlier analysis of 587 of the donors. According to a later analysis, parvovirus B19, influenza, CMV and Epstein-Barr virus appeared linked to several top co-occurrence clusters. CMV serostatus was the only immune exposure information available for the cohort. Roughly uniform sequencing depth across donors was assumed in presence/absence analyses, although this assumption may not hold.

The germline V end is reduced by 2 bases and the J end by 0 bases; junction bases left unmatched: 3. Its CDR3 holds 16 amino acids, cysteine through phenylalanine. Here the CDR3 DNA is all that survives: 48 bases in frame from base 1. CDR1 and CDR2 were assigned from the germline V gene (reference sequence) as MNHNY and SVGAGI. This receptor was taken from a middle-aged man in good health and CMV-seropositive. The sample taken for sequencing was PBMCs. The V and J genes are TRBV6-6 and TRBJ2-2; TRBD1 fits 7 bases in the junction. For the CDR3, the sequence is CASSYPGTANTGELFF. The DNA reads as follows: TGTGCCAGCAGTTACCCCGGGACAGCGAACACCGGGGAGCTGTTTTTT.